Listed below are T cell receptor beta chains from one sample, sequenced in a study of blood T cell repertoires in COVID-19. Using immunoSEQ multiplex PCR, the repertoire was profiled, and TCRdb retains in-frame clones only, with some absent. The table records 150,000 or so clones, about nine tenths of them present only once. Input material: peripheral blood. These receptors were obtained from a woman in her 70s with acute or convalescent COVID-19. Each CDR3 is given with its conserved first and last residue. The order of the fields is V gene, J gene, D gene, clone size, CDR3 protein, CDR3 DNA. D genes are given only for firm matches. The size of a clone is reported for some rows only, either as once, few or many, or as a class for expanded clones.

TRBV5-1,TRBJ1-6,NA,NA,CASSLGTSNNSPLHF,TGCGCCAGCAGCCTAGGGACAAGTAATAATTCACCCCTCCACTTT
TRBV30,TRBJ1-1,TRBD1,few,CAWSVEGANTEAFF,TGTGCCTGGAGTGTCGAGGGGGCGAACACTGAAGCTTTCTTT
TRBV19,TRBJ2-7,TRBD1,NA,CASSKGDRTYEQYF,TGTGCCAGTAGTAAGGGGGACAGAACCTACGAGCAGTACTTC
TRBV7-2,TRBJ1-1,NA,NA,CASSLGPGSVGNTEAFF,TGTGCCAGCAGCTTAGGACCAGGATCCGTAGGGAACACTGAAGCTTTCTTT
TRBV3-1/TRBV3-2,TRBJ1-1,TRBD1,few,CASSQPTGYNEAFF,TGTGCCAGCAGCCAACCGACAGGGTATAATGAAGCTTTCTTT
TRBV6-5,TRBJ1-5,NA,NA,CASNNRTGIQPQHF,TGTGCCAGCAACAACCGCACAGGGATTCAGCCCCAGCATTTT
TRBV3-1/TRBV3-2,TRBJ2-3,NA,once,CASSQDGRGGEDTQYF,TGTGCCAGCAGCCAAGATGGGAGGGGGGGCGAGGATACGCAGTATTTT
TRBV30,TRBJ1-1,NA,NA,CAWSVSRGRTEAFF,TGTGCCTGGAGTGTCTCCAGGGGAAGGACTGAAGCTTTCTTT
TRBV5-8,TRBJ1-2,NA,once,CASSFQGRNYGYTF,TGTGCCAGCAGCTTTCAGGGTCGGAACTATGGCTACACCTTC
TRBV28,TRBJ1-1,NA,NA,CASSLAGVNTEAFF,TGTGCCAGCAGTTTAGCAGGGGTGAACACTGAAGCTTTCTTT
TRBV4-2,TRBJ1-1,TRBD1,NA,CASRGQGGIGTEAFF,TGTGCCAGCAGGGGACAGGGAGGGATTGGTACTGAAGCTTTCTTT
TRBV5-6,TRBJ1-6,TRBD1,NA,CASSLAGGGGYNSPLHF,TGTGCCAGCAGCTTGGCCGGAGGGGGCGGCTATAATTCACCCCTCCACTTT
TRBV9,TRBJ1-5,NA,NA,CASSAGTGLNQPQHF,TGTGCCAGCAGCGCCGGTACAGGGCTGAATCAGCCCCAGCATTTT
TRBV24-1,TRBJ1-1,TRBD1,NA,CATRLRDRPQPEAFF,TGTGCCACCAGGCTAAGGGACAGGCCCCAACCTGAAGCTTTCTTT
TRBV30,TRBJ2-3,NA,NA,CAWIIFGTDTQYF,TGTGCCTGGATAATTTTCGGCACAGATACGCAGTATTTT
TRBV7-9,TRBJ2-2,TRBD1,NA,CASSIGTGGTGELFF,TGTGCCAGCAGCATCGGGACAGGGGGTACCGGGGAGCTGTTTTTT
TRBV6-6,TRBJ2-1,TRBD2,NA,CASSYGVTSGGNEQFF,TGTGCCAGCAGTTACGGAGTAACTAGCGGGGGGAATGAGCAGTTCTTC
TRBV29-1,TRBJ1-2,TRBD1,NA,CSVLDREGGYTF,TGCAGCGTATTGGACAGGGAGGGTGGCTACACCTTC
TRBV7-2,TRBJ2-1,NA,NA,CASSLAGAGVVNEQFF,TGTGCCAGCAGCTTAGCGGGGGCGGGAGTGGTAAATGAGCAGTTCTTC
TRBV10-3,TRBJ2-3,TRBD2,few,CAISESSGTAFRLYF,TGTGCCATCAGTGAGTCCAGCGGGACGGCGTTTAGGTTGTATTTT
TRBV5-8,TRBJ2-3,NA,NA,CASSAGTEKGADTQYF,TGTGCCAGCAGCGCGGGGACAGAAAAGGGTGCAGATACGCAGTATTTT
TRBV5-6,TRBJ2-3,TRBD1,NA,CASSLSGGAPTTDTQYF,TGTGCCAGCAGCTTGTCAGGGGGCGCTCCCACCACAGATACGCAGTATTTT
TRBV11-2,TRBJ1-6,TRBD1,NA,CASSLTTGTNSPLHF,TGTGCCAGCAGCCTAACGACAGGGACCAATTCACCCCTCCACTTT
TRBV28,TRBJ1-5,NA,NA,CASSSTTGSNQPQHF,TGTGCCAGCAGTTCTACAACAGGGAGTAATCAGCCCCAGCATTTT
TRBV6-1,TRBJ1-6,NA,NA,CASSQAGGSPLHF,TGTGCCAGCAGTCAAGCGGGGGGATCACCCCTCCACTTT
TRBV7-2,TRBJ1-2,TRBD1,NA,CASLTGQGGYTF,TGTGCCAGTCTGACCGGACAGGGCGGCTACACCTTC
TRBV5-4,TRBJ2-1,TRBD2,NA,CASSRTSGGAGEQFF,TGTGCCAGCAGCCGGACTAGCGGGGGGGCCGGTGAGCAGTTCTTC
TRBV5-5,TRBJ2-5,TRBD1,NA,CASSLTGGQETQYF,TGTGCCAGCAGCTTAACAGGGGGCCAAGAGACCCAGTACTTC
TRBV28,TRBJ2-3,TRBD2,NA,CASSFSGRATDTQYF,TGTGCCAGCAGTTTCTCCGGGAGGGCCACAGATACGCAGTATTTT
TRBV4-1,TRBJ2-7,TRBD2,NA,CASSQVSGGGYEQYF,TGCGCCAGCAGCCAAGTTAGCGGGGGGGGCTACGAGCAGTACTTC
TRBV7-9,TRBJ1-2,TRBD1,once,CASSFGTGGLYGYTF,TGTGCCAGCAGCTTTGGGACAGGGGGCCTCTATGGCTACACCTTC
TRBV4-2,TRBJ1-1,TRBD1,NA,CASSYGQGAEAFF,TGTGCCAGCAGCTACGGACAGGGGGCTGAAGCTTTCTTT
TRBV28,TRBJ2-7,NA,NA,CASSTGVPPYEQYF,TGTGCCAGCAGCACCGGGGTCCCACCCTACGAGCAGTACTTC
TRBV29-1,TRBJ2-1,TRBD2,NA,CSVGLAGGGTYNEQFF,TGCAGCGTGGGACTAGCGGGAGGTGGAACCTACAATGAGCAGTTCTTC
TRBV10-3,TRBJ2-6,NA,NA,CAISEGQPGANVLTF,TGTGCCATCAGTGAGGGACAGCCTGGGGCCAACGTCCTGACTTTC
TRBV5-5,TRBJ2-1,TRBD2,NA,CASRSLAEQFF,TGTGCCAGCAGATCACTAGCGGAGCAGTTCTTC
TRBV2,TRBJ1-6,NA,once,CASSPQGSYNSPLHF,TGTGCCAGCAGCCCACAGGGCTCCTATAATTCACCCCTCCACTTT
TRBV7-2,TRBJ2-1,TRBD1,NA,CASSPGTGVNEQFF,TGTGCCAGCAGTCCCGGGACAGGGGTTAATGAGCAGTTCTTC
TRBV6-1,TRBJ2-7,TRBD1,NA,CASSEWDRGGEQYF,TGTGCCAGCAGTGAATGGGACAGGGGTGGGGAGCAGTACTTC
TRBV13,TRBJ2-7,TRBD1,NA,CASSRDRVSSYEQYF,TGTGCCAGCAGCCGGGACAGGGTTAGCTCCTACGAGCAGTACTTC
TRBV6-5,TRBJ2-7,NA,NA,CASRTGAREQYF,TGTGCCAGCCGAACAGGAGCCCGGGAGCAGTACTTC
TRBV19,TRBJ1-5,TRBD1,NA,CASRMGTVPNQPQHF,TGTGCCAGTAGGATGGGGACAGTCCCCAATCAGCCCCAGCATTTT
TRBV9,TRBJ2-3,NA,NA,CASSSNREWHWDTQYF,TGTGCCAGCAGCTCTAACCGGGAGTGGCACTGGGATACGCAGTATTTT
TRBV5-1,TRBJ2-3,TRBD2,NA,CASSSSRGGATDTQYF,TGCGCCAGCAGCTCCTCCCGGGGAGGGGCCACAGATACGCAGTATTTT
TRBV19,TRBJ2-2,TRBD2,NA,CASTSGKTGELFF,TGTGCCAGTACTAGCGGGAAGACCGGGGAGCTGTTTTTT